The 5 T cell receptor beta chains below come from one sample, sequenced in a study of blood T cell repertoires in COVID-19. Profiled with immunoSEQ multiplex PCR; TCRdb holds only in-frame clones, not every one. Altogether some 250,000 clones are present, about 90% being singletons, with the ten largest covering around 2.8%. Sequencing input: peripheral blood. The receptors here all came from a woman aged 25 to 39 who had recovered from COVID-19.

This chain connects TRBV7-9 to TRBJ1-5; D not resolved. V was clipped by 5 bases and J by 1 base, with 6 bases between them. Germline CDR1 SEHNR, CDR2 FQNEAQ (reference sequence). CDR3 length: 13 amino acids. The CDR3 region is CASSTQSNQPQHF. CDR3 in DNA: TGTGCCAGCAGCACACAGAGCAATCAGCCCCAGCATTTT.

The chain combines TRBV2 with TRBJ2-7, with a weak D call TRBD1 (5 bases). V was shortened by 3 bases and J by 7 bases, with 13 bases between the two germline ends. Germline V gene sequence: CDR1 SNHLY, CDR2 FYNNEI. This CDR3 has 13 residues. DNA of the CDR3: TGTGCCAGCAGTGATTTGCAGACAGCTGAGCAGTACTTC. Translated: CASSDLQTAEQYF.

This rearrangement joins TRBV18 to TRBJ1-1, with D possibly being TRBD1 (6 bases). The length of the CDR3 is 15 residues. Germline-derived CDR1 and CDR2 are KGHSH and LQKENI. The ends were cut back, 1 base at V and 1 base at J, with 10 bases in the middle. The DNA of the CDR3 is TGTGCCAGCTCACCACTTCCAGGGGCGAACACTGAAGCTTTCTTT. The encoded protein is CASSPLPGANTEAFF.

The chain combines TRBV5-1 with TRBJ2-1; 7 nucleotides agree with TRBD1. Trimming removed 2 bases from V and 7 bases from J; junction bases left unmatched: 9. CDR3 length: 15 residues. From germline, CDR1 is SGHRS and CDR2 YFSETQ. CDR3 sequence reads: CASSLTAGGPNEQFF. CDR3 bases: TGCGCCAGCAGCTTAACGGCAGGGGGACCAAATGAGCAGTTCTTC.

This rearrangement joins TRBV7-7 to TRBJ2-5; a possible D gene is TRBD2 (6 bases). V lost 5 bases to trimming and J lost 1 base, with 11 bases between them. The germline CDR1 and CDR2 sequences are SSHAT and FNYEAQ (reference sequence). This CDR3 has 14 amino acids. In nucleotides, the CDR3 is TGTGCCAGCAGCGCCCTGGGGGGCCAAGAGACCCAGTACTTC. This gives the protein CASSALGGQETQYF.